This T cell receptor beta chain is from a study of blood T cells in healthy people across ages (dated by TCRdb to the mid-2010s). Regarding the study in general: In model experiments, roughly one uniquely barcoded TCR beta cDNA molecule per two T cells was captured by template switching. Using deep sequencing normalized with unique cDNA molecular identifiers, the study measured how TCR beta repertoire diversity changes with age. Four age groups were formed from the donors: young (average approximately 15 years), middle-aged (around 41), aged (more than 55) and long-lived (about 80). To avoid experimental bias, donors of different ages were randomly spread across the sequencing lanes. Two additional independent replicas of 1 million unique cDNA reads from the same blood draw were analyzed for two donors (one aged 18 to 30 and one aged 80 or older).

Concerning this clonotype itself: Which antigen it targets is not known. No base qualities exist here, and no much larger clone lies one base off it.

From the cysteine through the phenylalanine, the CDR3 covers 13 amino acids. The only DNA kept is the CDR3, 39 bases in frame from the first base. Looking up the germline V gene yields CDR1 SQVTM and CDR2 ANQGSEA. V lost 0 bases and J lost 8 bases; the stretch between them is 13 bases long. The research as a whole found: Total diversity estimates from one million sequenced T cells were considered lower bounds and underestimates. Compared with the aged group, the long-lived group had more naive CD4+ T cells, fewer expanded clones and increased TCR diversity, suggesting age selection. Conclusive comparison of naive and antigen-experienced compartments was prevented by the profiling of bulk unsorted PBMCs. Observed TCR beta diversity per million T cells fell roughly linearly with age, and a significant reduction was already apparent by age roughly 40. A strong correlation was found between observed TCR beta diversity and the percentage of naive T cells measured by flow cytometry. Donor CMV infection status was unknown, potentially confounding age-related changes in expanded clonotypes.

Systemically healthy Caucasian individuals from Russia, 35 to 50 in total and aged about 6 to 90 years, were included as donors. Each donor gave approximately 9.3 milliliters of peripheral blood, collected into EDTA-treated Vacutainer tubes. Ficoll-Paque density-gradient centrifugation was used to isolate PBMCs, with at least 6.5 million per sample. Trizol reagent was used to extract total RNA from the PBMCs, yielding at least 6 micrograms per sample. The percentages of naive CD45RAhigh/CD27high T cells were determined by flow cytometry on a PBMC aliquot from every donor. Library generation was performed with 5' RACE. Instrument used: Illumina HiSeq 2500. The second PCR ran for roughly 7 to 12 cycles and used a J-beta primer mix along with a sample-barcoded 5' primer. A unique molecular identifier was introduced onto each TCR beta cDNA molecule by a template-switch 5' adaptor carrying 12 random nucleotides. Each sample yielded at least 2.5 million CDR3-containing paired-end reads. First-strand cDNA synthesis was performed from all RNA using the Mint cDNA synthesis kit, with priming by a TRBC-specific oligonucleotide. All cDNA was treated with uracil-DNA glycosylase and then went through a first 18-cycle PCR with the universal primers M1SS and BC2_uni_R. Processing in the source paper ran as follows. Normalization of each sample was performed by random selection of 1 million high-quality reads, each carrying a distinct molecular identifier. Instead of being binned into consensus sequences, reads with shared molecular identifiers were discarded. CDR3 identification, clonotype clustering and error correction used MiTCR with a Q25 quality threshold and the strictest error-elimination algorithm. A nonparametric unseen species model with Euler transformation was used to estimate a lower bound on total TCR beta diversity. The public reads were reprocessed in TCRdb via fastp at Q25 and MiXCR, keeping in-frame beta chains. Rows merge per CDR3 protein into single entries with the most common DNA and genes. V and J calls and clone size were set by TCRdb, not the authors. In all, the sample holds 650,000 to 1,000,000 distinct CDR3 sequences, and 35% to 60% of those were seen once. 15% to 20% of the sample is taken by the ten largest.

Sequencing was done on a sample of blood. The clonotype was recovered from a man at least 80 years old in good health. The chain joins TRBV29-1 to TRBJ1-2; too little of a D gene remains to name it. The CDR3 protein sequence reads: CSVEEGGIQGYTF. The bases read TGCAGCGTTGAAGAGGGCGGGATCCAGGGCTACACCTTC.